These 20 T cell receptor beta chains share one sample of origin, sequenced in a study of blood T cell repertoires in COVID-19. Profiled with immunoSEQ multiplex PCR; TCRdb holds only in-frame clones, not every one. This sample has more than 85,000 clones, with 84% found just once. What was sequenced was peripheral blood. The source is a man aged 55 to 69 with acute or convalescent COVID-19.

V usage is TRBV7-8 and J usage is TRBJ2-2; 12 positions agree with TRBD2. CDR1 is SGHVS, CDR2 FQNEAQ, per germline. V lost 5 bases, J lost 3 bases, and 4 bases stayed unmatched. The CDR3 extends over 16 amino acids. The CDR3 DNA follows: TGTGCCAGCAGCGAACTAGCGGGGGGCTACACCGGGGAGCTGTTTTTT. Residues: CASSELAGGYTGELFF.

This chain connects TRBV5-5 to TRBJ2-1, with 7 nucleotides matching TRBD1. The ends lost 0 bases at V and 2 bases at J; junction bases unmatched: 14. Germline V gene sequence: CDR1 SGHKS, CDR2 YYEKEE (reference sequence). The CDR3 extends over 19 amino acids. CDR3 sequence (DNA): TGTGCCAGCAGCTTGGAGGGGGACCGACAGGGTATCGCCTACAATGAGCAGTTCTTC. It encodes CASSLEGDRQGIAYNEQFF.

This clone occurred a few times. This sequence joins TRBV7-8 and TRBJ2-7, with 9 positions matching TRBD2. Germline V gene lookup returns CDR1 SGHVS and CDR2 FQNEAQ. The CDR3 contains 14 residues. The ends lost 8 bases at V and 4 bases at J; junction bases unmatched: 9. This chain's CDR3 is CASRAGGGQYEQYF. DNA for the CDR3: TGTGCCAGCCGGGCGGGAGGGGGCCAGTACGAGCAGTACTTC. Supplemented by reference TRBV7-8 and TRBJ2-7, the full variable domain reads GAGVSQSPRYKVAKRGQDVALRCDPISGHVSLFWYQQALGQGPEFLTYFQNEAQLDKSGLPSDRFFAERPEGSVSTLKIQRTQQEDSAVYLCASRAGGGQYEQYFGPGTRLTVT.

The V call is TRBV20-1, the J call TRBJ1-1, with 11 bases fitting TRBD1. There are 11 residues in the CDR3. Germline CDR1 and CDR2: DFQATT and SNEGSKA (reference sequence). The DNA of the CDR3 is TGCAGGGGGACAGGGGGCACTGAAGCTTTCTTT. It is translated as CRGTGGTEAFF.

This CDR3 is CASSQPSGGAVHEQFF. CDR3 coding DNA: TGCGCCAGCAGCCAACCTAGCGGGGGGGCGGTACATGAGCAGTTCTTC. J is TRBJ2-1 and V is TRBV4-3, with TRBD2 matching 12 bases. The junction had 7 bases not matched to a gene; V was cut back by 2 bases and J by 8 bases. The germline CDR1 and CDR2 sequences are LGHNA and YSLEER. The CDR3 consists of 16 residues.

The chain joins TRBV6-4 to TRBJ2-2, with a weak D call TRBD2 (6 bases). The germline V gene has CDR1 MRHNA and CDR2 SNTAGT. Deletions cut 8 bases from V and 1 base from J, with 11 bases between. The CDR3 runs 14 residues. The CDR3 DNA is TGTGCCAGCGGGGGGTCAGGGAACACCGGGGAGCTGTTTTTT. The encoded protein is CASGGSGNTGELFF.

The genes are TRBV5-5 and TRBJ2-2; tentative D call: TRBD2 (6 bases). V was shortened by 5 bases and J by 6 bases, with 14 bases between the two germline ends. The germline CDR1 and CDR2 sequences are SGHKS and YYEKEE (reference sequence). The CDR3 is 14 amino acids. This CDR3 is CASRWWGEPGELFF. In nucleotides, the CDR3 is TGTGCCAGCAGGTGGTGGGGGGAGCCCGGGGAGCTGTTTTTT.

This clone showed up just once. V and J are TRBV5-1 and TRBJ1-4; 7 nucleotides agree with TRBD1. Germline V gives CDR1 SGHRS, CDR2 YFSETQ. Trimming cost V 4 bases and J 2 bases; bases outside gene matches: 5. This CDR3 has 15 residues. The CDR3 here is CASSPTGQTNEKLFF. Here the CDR3 DNA reads TGCGCCAGCAGCCCGACGGGACAGACTAATGAAAAACTGTTTTTT. The full variable domain, completed using reference TRBV5-1 and TRBJ1-4, is KAGVTQTPRYLIKTRGQQVTLSCSPISGHRSVSWYQQTPGQGLQFLFEYFSETQRNKGNFPGRFSGRQFSNSRSEMNVSTLELGDSALYLCASSPTGQTNEKLFFGSGTQLSVL.

The V and J genes are TRBV30 and TRBJ1-5, with D perhaps matching TRBD1 (5 bases). V gave up 5 bases and J gave up 8 bases, with 19 bases separating them. Germline CDR1 reads GTSNPN; CDR2 reads SVGIG (reference sequence). The CDR3 spans 14 residues. The CDR3 DNA follows: TGTGCCTGGTCGCGGGGCCCCAGGTATGAGCCCCAGCATTTT. Translating gives CAWSRGPRYEPQHF.

The rearrangement links TRBV19 to TRBJ1-5; D may be TRBD1 (5 bases). Germline V lookup: CDR1 LNHDA, CDR2 SQIVND (reference sequence). Trimming cost V 3 bases and J 0 bases, with 12 bases left between them. The CDR3 runs to 16 residues. CDR3 region: CASSIGGIYSNQPQHF. DNA of the CDR3: TGTGCCAGTAGTATCGGGGGGATCTATAGCAATCAGCCCCAGCATTTT.

The V gene is TRBV4-3, the J gene TRBJ2-3; D is unresolved. The CDR3 extends over 14 amino acids. Trimming stripped 5 bases from V and 4 bases from J, with 13 bases between. Germline V gene sequence: CDR1 LGHNA, CDR2 YSLEER. The CDR3 nucleotides read TGCGCCAGCAGCTCGGAACAGCCGGCAGATACGCAGTATTTT. Amino acids: CASSSEQPADTQYF.

The rearrangement joins TRBV5-1 to TRBJ2-2; 11 nucleotides line up with TRBD1. The CDR3 length is 16 residues. Germline trimming cut 3 bases from V and 6 bases from J; bases unmatched to any gene: 7. In germline, CDR1 is SGHRS, CDR2 YFSETQ. The CDR3 reads CASSWGGQGAPGELFF. CDR3 in DNA: TGCGCCAGCAGCTGGGGAGGACAGGGGGCGCCCGGGGAGCTGTTTTTT.

The V and J genes are TRBV5-6 and TRBJ2-7; possibly TRBD1 for D (6 bases). Germline V lookup: CDR1 SGHDT, CDR2 YYEEEE. The V and J ends lost 2 bases and 3 bases respectively, with 12 bases between them. This CDR3 is 14 amino acids long. DNA for the CDR3: TGTGCCAGCAGCTTAACAGGACAGAACTACGAGCAGTACTTC. It specifies CASSLTGQNYEQYF.

This chain uses TRBV18 with TRBJ2-7; 10 nucleotides agree with TRBD1. V shed 5 bases and J 4 bases; nucleotides not matched to a gene: 8. From germline, CDR1 is KGHSH and CDR2 LQKENI. This CDR3 comprises 15 residues. In DNA form, the CDR3 reads TGTGCCAGCTCAGCAGGGACAGGGGCGTCTTACGAGCAGTACTTC. It is translated as CASSAGTGASYEQYF.

The chain employs TRBV28 and TRBJ2-7; possible D gene TRBD2, 5 bases. V was pared by 6 bases and J by 7 bases, with 16 bases between. Germline loops: CDR1 MDHEN, CDR2 SYDVKM. This CDR3 spans 13 amino acids. For the CDR3, the DNA is TGTGCCAGCAGACCCGACTACTTACGAGAGCAGTACTTC. Its translation: CASRPDYLREQYF. Full variable domain (remainder filled in from reference TRBV28 and TRBJ2-7): DVKVTQSSRYLVKRTGEKVFLECVQDMDHENMFWYRQDPGLGLRLIYFSYDVKMKEKGDIPEGYSVSREKKERFSLILESASTNQTSMYLCASRPDYLREQYFGPGTRLTVT.

This clone was seen only a few times. The V call is TRBV7-9, the J call TRBJ1-6, with D hard to call. V shed 1 base and J shed 8 bases, with 21 bases lying between them. Germline V lookup: CDR1 SEHNR, CDR2 FQNEAQ (reference sequence). The CDR3 is made up of 18 amino acids. CDR3 nucleotide sequence: TGTGCCAGCAGCTTAGGTGGTACGGCGGGGAAAAGAGATTCACCCCTCCACTTT. Translated: CASSLGGTAGKRDSPLHF.

This sequence joins TRBV7-6 and TRBJ1-1; 7 bases agree with TRBD1. The CDR3 is 16 amino acids. Germline V gene data show CDR1 as SGHVS and CDR2 as FNYEAQ. J gave up 1 base and V 4 bases, and 9 bases lay outside the gene matches. In DNA, the CDR3 is TGTGCCAGCAGCTCCCTTGGACAGGATGGGAACACTGAAGCTTTCTTT. Encoded protein: CASSSLGQDGNTEAFF.

This clone was recorded only once. The rearrangement uses TRBV21-1 and TRBJ2-5; the table calls TRBD1, which could not be checked here. TRBV21-1 is shown as a pseudogene. The CDR3 runs to 17 residues. The CDR3 here is CASSDRVGANMKETQYF. As DNA, the CDR3 is TGTGCCAGCAGCGACCGCGTGGGGGCGAATATGAAAGAGACCCAGTACTTC.

The chain uses TRBV4-3 and TRBJ1-2, with D tentatively TRBD1 (5 bases). The V end lost 4 bases, the J end lost 2 bases, and 14 bases lay between the germline ends. The CDR3 length is 15 residues. Per germline, CDR1 LGHNA and CDR2 YSLEER. The CDR3 sequence is CASSPGGGGNYGYTF. CDR3 DNA sequence: TGCGCCAGCAGCCCCGGTGGTGGGGGGAACTATGGCTACACCTTC.

The chain couples TRBV7-8 to TRBJ1-5; a weak D match, TRBD1 (6 bases). CDR3 size: 16 residues. Trimming pared 2 bases from V and 6 bases from J, leaving 17 bases between. Germline-derived CDR1 and CDR2 are SGHVS and FQNEAQ. The CDR3 loop reads CASSLSAGGAGQPQHF. The CDR3 coding sequence is TGTGCCAGCAGCTTATCCGCGGGGGGCGCGGGTCAGCCCCAGCATTTT.